Following are 5 T cell receptor beta chains from one sample sequenced in a study of PD-1 blockade in classical Hodgkin lymphoma. All trial patients relapsed after autologous stem cell transplantation. The repertoire was sequenced with immunoSEQ multiplex PCR; TCRdb's copy has only in-frame clones and lacks some. This table has tens of thousands of clones, 89% appearing once. The source was peripheral blood mononuclear cells (PBMCs), collected before the second cycle of nivolumab. The source is a human donor with classical Hodgkin lymphoma.

This sequence joins TRBV11-2 and TRBJ2-5; D gene unclear. The CDR3 sequence is 16 residues long. The ends were cut back, 2 bases at V and 3 bases at J, with 16 bases in the middle. Germline V lookup: CDR1 SGHAT, CDR2 FQNNGV. CDR3 protein: CASSLRGKENEETQYF. In DNA, the CDR3 is TGTGCCAGCAGCTTAAGAGGAAAAGAGAATGAAGAGACCCAGTACTTC.

This chain joins TRBV6-1 and TRBJ1-1, with 7 bases aligning to TRBD1. Unmatched junction bases numbered 5, after V lost 6 bases and J lost 1 base. The CDR3 runs to 14 residues. The germline gives CDR1 MNHNS, CDR2 SASEGT. CDR3 amino acids: CASRVDRANTEAFF. The DNA for the CDR3 is TGTGCCAGCAGGGTTGACAGGGCGAACACTGAAGCTTTCTTT.

The chain employs TRBV7-8 and TRBJ2-3; a weak D match, TRBD2 (6 bases). With 4 bases removed from V and 2 bases from J, the gap between germline ends came to 16 bases. CDR1 and CDR2 from the germline V gene are SGHVS and FQNEAQ. The CDR3 consists of 16 residues. The DNA for the CDR3 is TGTGCCAGCAGCTGGACTATGGACACGTACACAGATACGCAGTATTTT. Translation gives CASSWTMDTYTDTQYF.

This chain's CDR3 is CASSAGTVSYEQYF. The CDR3 nucleotides read TGTGCCAGCAGCGCCGGGACAGTGTCCTACGAGCAGTACTTC. The J gene is TRBJ2-7, the V gene TRBV9; 7 bases line up with TRBD1. V shed 3 bases and J 1 base; nucleotides not matched to a gene: 4. The CDR3 consists of 14 residues. Germline-derived CDR1 and CDR2 are SGDLS and YYNGEE.

The chain's CDR3 is CASSTRYNEQFF. CDR3 nucleotide sequence: TGTGCCAGCAGCACCCGTTACAATGAGCAGTTCTTC. This sequence joins TRBV7-9 and TRBJ2-1, with D unresolved. The ends were cut back, 5 bases at V and 4 bases at J, with 6 bases in the middle. Germline V gives CDR1 SEHNR, CDR2 FQNEAQ (reference sequence). The CDR3 runs to 12 residues.